One TCR beta chain is described in this entry. Libraries were prepared by immunoSEQ multiplex PCR; TCRdb keeps only in-frame clonotypes and omits some of them. The profile covers about 14,000 clones, with just over 70% appearing a single time and 14% taken by the ten largest. These data are taken from a study of T cells after somatic rescue of genetic block. The receptor's source is a boy younger than 18. The sequencing input was peripheral blood mononuclear cells (PBMCs).

CDR3 DNA sequence: TGTGCCAGCAGACCCGGCTCCTACGAGCAGTACTTC. Translation: CASRPGSYEQYF. The rearrangement joins TRBV28 to TRBJ2-7; D is ambiguous. Germline CDR1 and CDR2: MDHEN and SYDVKM. V shed 6 bases and J shed 0 bases, with 6 bases lying between them. The length of the CDR3 is 12 residues.